These T cell receptor beta chains were read from a single sample in a study of blood T cell repertoires in COVID-19. Clones were read by immunoSEQ multiplex PCR, and TCRdb kept only the in-frame ones, dropping some. The data hold some 70,000 clones, with 70% to 90% observed a single time. Specimen: peripheral blood. These receptors were taken from a man aged 45-65 years with active COVID-19. The CDR3 runs from the conserved cysteine through the conserved F or W. Each record gives: J gene, clone size, V gene, D gene, CDR3 DNA, CDR3 protein. D genes are given only for firm matches. Only some rows state a clone size, as once, few, many or a class for expanded clones.

j_gene: TRBJ2-7; abundance: .; v_gene: TRBV6-5; d_gene: .; CDR3nt: TGTGCCAGCAGTCGACAGGCCGTGGATTACGAGCAGTACTTC; CDR3aa: CASSRQAVDYEQYF
j_gene: TRBJ1-2; abundance: .; v_gene: TRBV19; d_gene: TRBD1; CDR3nt: TGTGCCAGTAGAAGACAGGGACAACGAGGTAACTATGGCTACACCTTC; CDR3aa: CASRRQGQRGNYGYTF
j_gene: TRBJ2-3; abundance: .; v_gene: TRBV4-2; d_gene: TRBD2; CDR3nt: TGTGCCAGCAGCCAGCTAGCGGGAGCATCAGTCACAGATACGCAGTATTTT; CDR3aa: CASSQLAGASVTDTQYF
j_gene: TRBJ1-2; abundance: once; v_gene: TRBV13; d_gene: TRBD1; CDR3nt: TGTGCCAGCAGCTTAGGGGGACAGGGTAACTATGGCTACACCTTC; CDR3aa: CASSLGGQGNYGYTF
j_gene: TRBJ1-2; abundance: .; v_gene: TRBV3-1/TRBV3-2; d_gene: .; CDR3nt: TGTGCCAGCAGCCAAGTGGAGGGGTACTATGGCTACACCTTC; CDR3aa: CASSQVEGYYGYTF
j_gene: TRBJ1-6; abundance: .; v_gene: TRBV3-1/TRBV3-2; d_gene: TRBD1; CDR3nt: TGTGCCAGCAGCCAATCAGGGACAGTAAGCAATTCACCCCTCCACTTT; CDR3aa: CASSQSGTVSNSPLHF
j_gene: TRBJ2-1; abundance: .; v_gene: TRBV2; d_gene: TRBD1; CDR3nt: TGTGCCAGCAGCAGGGGGCCCTCCTACAATGAGCAGTTCTTC; CDR3aa: CASSRGPSYNEQFF
j_gene: TRBJ2-4; abundance: .; v_gene: TRBV19; d_gene: .; CDR3nt: TGTGCCAGTATAGGGGGTCACATTCAGTACTTC; CDR3aa: CASIGGHIQYF
j_gene: TRBJ2-1; abundance: .; v_gene: TRBV19; d_gene: TRBD2; CDR3nt: TGTGCCAGTAGAAATAGCCCTAGGCGGGGGTTTAACAATGAGCAGTTCTTC; CDR3aa: CASRNSPRRGFNNEQFF
j_gene: TRBJ1-2; abundance: few; v_gene: TRBV12-3/TRBV12-4; d_gene: .; CDR3nt: TGTGCCAGCAGTTTTCCCCAGGGGCTGGGCTACACCTTC; CDR3aa: CASSFPQGLGYTF
j_gene: TRBJ2-2; abundance: .; v_gene: TRBV7-8; d_gene: TRBD2; CDR3nt: TGTGCCAGCAGGCCGCCGGGACTAATTAACACCGGGGAGCTGTTTTTT; CDR3aa: CASRPPGLINTGELFF
j_gene: TRBJ2-2; abundance: .; v_gene: TRBV11-3; d_gene: TRBD2; CDR3nt: TGTGCCAGCAGTTGGACTAGCGGGGGGGCCTACACCGGGGAGCTGTTTTTT; CDR3aa: CASSWTSGGAYTGELFF
j_gene: TRBJ2-5; abundance: .; v_gene: TRBV10-3; d_gene: TRBD2; CDR3nt: TGTGCCATCAGAGCGACGGGAGGGGAGACCCAGTACTTC; CDR3aa: CAIRATGGETQYF
j_gene: TRBJ2-1; abundance: once; v_gene: TRBV11-2; d_gene: TRBD2; CDR3nt: TGTGCCAGCAGCTTAGTGGGCGGGGGGATTTACAATGAGCAGTTCTTC; CDR3aa: CASSLVGGGIYNEQFF
j_gene: TRBJ2-2; abundance: .; v_gene: TRBV2; d_gene: TRBD2; CDR3nt: TGTGCCAGAGGGACTACTGGGGGCGGGGAGCTGTTTTTT; CDR3aa: CARGTTGGGELFF
j_gene: TRBJ2-3; abundance: .; v_gene: TRBV24-1; d_gene: .; CDR3nt: TGTGCCACCAGTGGTGGGGGCCGCACAGATACGCAGTATTTT; CDR3aa: CATSGGGRTDTQYF
j_gene: TRBJ1-3; abundance: .; v_gene: TRBV7-2; d_gene: .; CDR3nt: TGTGCCAGCAGCTTATCTGGGGCCTCTGGAAACACCATATATTTT; CDR3aa: CASSLSGASGNTIYF
j_gene: TRBJ2-2; abundance: .; v_gene: TRBV15; d_gene: TRBD2; CDR3nt: TGTGCCACCAGCAGAGATCCGGGGGGACTTATTACCGGGGAGCTGTTTTTT; CDR3aa: CATSRDPGGLITGELFF
j_gene: TRBJ2-3; abundance: .; v_gene: TRBV9; d_gene: TRBD1; CDR3nt: TGTGCCAGCAGTCGACAGGGTTCAGATACGCAGTATTTT; CDR3aa: CASSRQGSDTQYF
j_gene: TRBJ1-5; abundance: .; v_gene: TRBV6-1; d_gene: .; CDR3nt: TGTGCCAGCAGTGAAGGACGAAGGGGAATCCAGCCCCAGCATTTT; CDR3aa: CASSEGRRGIQPQHF
j_gene: TRBJ2-7; abundance: .; v_gene: TRBV7-8; d_gene: TRBD2; CDR3nt: TGTGCCAGCAGCTTAGCTCCTAGCGGGGGGACTACAGCCTACGAGCAGTACTTC; CDR3aa: CASSLAPSGGTTAYEQYF
j_gene: TRBJ1-1; abundance: .; v_gene: TRBV19; d_gene: TRBD1; CDR3nt: TGTGCCAGTAGTCAACAGGGGATGAACACTGAAGCTTTCTTT; CDR3aa: CASSQQGMNTEAFF
j_gene: TRBJ1-1; abundance: .; v_gene: TRBV14; d_gene: .; CDR3nt: TGTGCCAGCAGCCCTACCGGGACTCTACATGAAGCTTTCTTT; CDR3aa: CASSPTGTLHEAFF
j_gene: TRBJ1-5; abundance: .; v_gene: TRBV18; d_gene: .; CDR3nt: TGTGCCAGCTCACCAGGTATAACGGGGAATAGCAATCAGCCCCAGCATTTT; CDR3aa: CASSPGITGNSNQPQHF
j_gene: TRBJ1-5; abundance: .; v_gene: TRBV5-1; d_gene: .; CDR3nt: TGCGCCAGCAGCTTGGCCGGGTCGGGAGGTCAGCCCCAGCATTTT; CDR3aa: CASSLAGSGGQPQHF
j_gene: TRBJ2-2; abundance: .; v_gene: TRBV11-2; d_gene: .; CDR3nt: TGTGCCAGCAGCTTAGACGGAGACACCGGGGAGCTGTTTTTT; CDR3aa: CASSLDGDTGELFF
j_gene: TRBJ2-5; abundance: .; v_gene: TRBV19; d_gene: TRBD1; CDR3nt: TGTGCCAGTAGTATAAGTAAGGGAGGGACAGGGGGCTCGGAGACCCAGTACTTC; CDR3aa: CASSISKGGTGGSETQYF
j_gene: TRBJ1-1; abundance: .; v_gene: TRBV29-1; d_gene: .; CDR3nt: TGCAGCGTTCGGGGTGGGACTGAAGCTTTCTTT; CDR3aa: CSVRGGTEAFF
j_gene: TRBJ1-4; abundance: .; v_gene: TRBV3-1/TRBV3-2; d_gene: .; CDR3nt: TGTGCCAGCAGCCATGGGGCAGGGGTGACTAATGAAAAACTGTTTTTT; CDR3aa: CASSHGAGVTNEKLFF
j_gene: TRBJ1-1; abundance: .; v_gene: TRBV2; d_gene: .; CDR3nt: TGTGCCAGCAGTGGAGGCAGGCGAGGGACTGAAGCTTTCTTT; CDR3aa: CASSGGRRGTEAFF
j_gene: TRBJ2-7; abundance: .; v_gene: TRBV6-5; d_gene: .; CDR3nt: TGTGCCAGCAGTTGGCCGGGACACCCCGCGAGGGAGCAGTACTTC; CDR3aa: CASSWPGHPAREQYF
j_gene: TRBJ2-1; abundance: .; v_gene: TRBV6-4; d_gene: TRBD2; CDR3nt: TGTGCCAGCAGTAAGAGCGGGATAGACAATGAGCAGTTCTTC; CDR3aa: CASSKSGIDNEQFF
j_gene: TRBJ1-2; abundance: once; v_gene: TRBV19; d_gene: .; CDR3nt: TGTGCCAGTAGTGGGAGGGTGGCAGATGGCTACACCTTC; CDR3aa: CASSGRVADGYTF
j_gene: TRBJ2-2; abundance: few; v_gene: TRBV11-2; d_gene: .; CDR3nt: TGTGCCAGCAGCTTAGGGCCCAGGTCCTACACCGGGGAGCTGTTTTTT; CDR3aa: CASSLGPRSYTGELFF
j_gene: TRBJ1-6; abundance: .; v_gene: TRBV25-1; d_gene: TRBD1; CDR3nt: TGTGCCAGCACGAGGGGACAGGGCTATAATTCACCCCTCCACTTT; CDR3aa: CASTRGQGYNSPLHF
j_gene: TRBJ2-1; abundance: .; v_gene: TRBV15; d_gene: TRBD1; CDR3nt: TGTGCCACCAGCAGTGGGACAGGGATTCGGGAGCAGTTCTTC; CDR3aa: CATSSGTGIREQFF
j_gene: TRBJ2-1; abundance: once; v_gene: TRBV19; d_gene: .; CDR3nt: TGTGCCAGTAGAAGGACTGGGACTGCCCGGGATGTGCAGTTCTTC; CDR3aa: CASRRTGTARDVQFF
j_gene: TRBJ1-6; abundance: .; v_gene: TRBV11-2; d_gene: .; CDR3nt: TGTGCCAGCAGCTTGGGGGGGAATAATTCACCCCTCCACTTT; CDR3aa: CASSLGGNNSPLHF
j_gene: TRBJ1-5; abundance: .; v_gene: TRBV21-1; d_gene: .; CDR3nt: TGTGCCAGCAGCAAAGTAACAGCTTATAGCAATCAGCCCCAGCATTTT; CDR3aa: CASSKVTAYSNQPQHF
j_gene: TRBJ1-5; abundance: .; v_gene: TRBV6-1; d_gene: .; CDR3nt: TGTGCCAGCAGTGAGGAGATCCTGCCCCAGCATTTT; CDR3aa: CASSEEILPQHF
j_gene: TRBJ2-1; abundance: .; v_gene: TRBV7-9; d_gene: TRBD2; CDR3nt: TGTGCCAGCAGCTTACGGCTTGCTAGCGGGGGGGATGAGCAGTTCTTC; CDR3aa: CASSLRLASGGDEQFF
j_gene: TRBJ1-1; abundance: .; v_gene: TRBV3-1/TRBV3-2; d_gene: .; CDR3nt: TGTGCCAGCAGCCGAGGGGGGGGGCGGACTGAAGCTTTCTTT; CDR3aa: CASSRGGGRTEAFF
j_gene: TRBJ2-1; abundance: once; v_gene: TRBV14; d_gene: TRBD1; CDR3nt: TGTGCCAGCAGCCTACGGACAGGTCCTAACAATGAGCAGTTCTTC; CDR3aa: CASSLRTGPNNEQFF
j_gene: TRBJ1-5; abundance: .; v_gene: TRBV25-1; d_gene: TRBD1; CDR3nt: TGTGCCAGCACCGGGACAGGGGTTGGCCAGCCCCAGCATTTT; CDR3aa: CASTGTGVGQPQHF
j_gene: TRBJ2-1; abundance: .; v_gene: TRBV7-9; d_gene: TRBD2; CDR3nt: TGTGCCAGCAGCTTTGCGGGGGGGGACAACAATGAGCAGTTCTTC; CDR3aa: CASSFAGGDNNEQFF
j_gene: TRBJ1-1; abundance: .; v_gene: TRBV27; d_gene: TRBD1; CDR3nt: TGTGCCAGCAGTCCCGGGCCAGGGGGTTGGACTGAAGCTTTCTTT; CDR3aa: CASSPGPGGWTEAFF
j_gene: TRBJ2-5; abundance: .; v_gene: TRBV11-2; d_gene: TRBD1; CDR3nt: TGTGCCAGCAGCTCCACAGGGGAAGAGACCCAGTACTTC; CDR3aa: CASSSTGEETQYF